This T cell receptor (beta chain) was recorded in a study of cytomegalovirus exposure and HLA in healthy donors. PCR employed 60 Vbeta and 13 Jbeta primers. The table came from immunoSEQ multiplex PCR; TCRdb's copy has only in-frame clones and leaves some out. The top ten clones hold nearly 0.9% of a sample with more than 90,000 clones, approximately 80% of them seen once. General study findings and limits: About 87% or about 30% of the time was how often most TCR beta V segments were productive, according to an earlier analysis.

This clone was observed a handful of times. The antigen remains undetermined. Sequenced: PBMCs. The sequence was obtained from a woman aged 30 to 39 in good health and CMV-seronegative.

CDR3 nucleotide sequence: TGTGCCAGTAGTATAGTTCGGCGGGGGAGGGGAGACACTGAAGCTTTCTTT. It encodes CASSIVRRGRGDTEAFF. The chain joins TRBV19 to TRBJ1-1; perhaps TRBD1 as D (5 bases). This CDR3 contains 17 residues. The V gene's germline CDR1 is LNHDA and CDR2 SQIVND (reference sequence). Between the trimmed V and J ends, which lost 1 base and 3 bases, there was a span of 18 bases.